A selection of T cell receptor beta chains follows, all from one sample in a study of HIV-infected children after antiretroviral therapy interruption. TCRdb used MiXCR to reprocess the 3' RACE reads, holding one entry per CDR3 protein. The sample lists tens of thousands of distinct CDR3 sequences; approximately 7% were seen once. The sample here was CD45RA+ CD4+ T cells from PBMCs, pooled from several time points, taken from a donor given antiretroviral therapy, either interrupted or continuous. The receptors were gathered from a pool of human donors with HIV. Both conserved end residues are part of each CDR3. D genes are given only for firm matches. Some rows mark clone size as missing; the rest say once, few, many or name a class of expanded clone.

>.|TRBJ2-7|many|TRBV4-1
TGCGCCAGCAGCCAAGGGATCTCGAGAGCCCCCTACGAGCAGTACTTC
CASSQGISRAPYEQYF
>.|TRBJ2-3|many|TRBV6-5
TGTGCCAAGGACAGTCCTAGCACAGATACGCAGTATTTT
CAKDSPSTDTQYF
>.|TRBJ1-1|few|TRBV28
TGTGCCAGCAGACCTCCGGGGTCGGGCACTGAAGCTTTCTTT
CASRPPGSGTEAFF
>.|TRBJ2-6|few|TRBV7-7
TGTGCTAGCAGCCCGGACAGGGCCAACGTCCTGACTTTC
CASSPDRANVLTF
>.|TRBJ2-3|many|TRBV6-1
TGTGCCAGCAGTGGGTCCCTAGATCCAGGAGATACGCAGTATTTT
CASSGSLDPGDTQYF
>.|TRBJ2-2|.|TRBV11-1
TGTGCCAGCAGCTTGGACCCTCCCAGGGGCTCCACCGGGGAGCTGTTTTTT
CASSLDPPRGSTGELFF
>TRBD1|TRBJ1-2|many|TRBV2
TGTGCCAGCATTGTGGAGGGGGCAGTCAGTAACTATGGCTACACCTTC
CASIVEGAVSNYGYTF
>TRBD1|TRBJ1-2|many|TRBV7-8
TGTGCCAGCAGCCAAATGACAGGGTTTAATGGCTACACCTTC
CASSQMTGFNGYTF
>.|TRBJ2-1|many|TRBV12-2
TGTGCAAGTAGATACGGGGGGCTTACCTACAATGAGCAGTTCTTC
CASRYGGLTYNEQFF
>.|TRBJ2-7|many|TRBV7-9
TGTGCCAGCAGCTTAGACGGAGGGAACTACGAGCAGTACTTC
CASSLDGGNYEQYF
>TRBD2|TRBJ2-6|many|TRBV28
TGTGCCAGCAAGAAGGCGGGAGGGCCTTCTGGGGCCAACGTCCTGACTTTC
CASKKAGGPSGANVLTF
>TRBD1|TRBJ2-7|.|TRBV5-1
TGCGCCAGCAGCCCCAGGGACAGGGATGAGCAGTACTTC
CASSPRDRDEQYF
>.|TRBJ1-6|many|TRBV29-1
TGCAGCGCTCAATTCGGGCTGGCCCTCCACTTT
CSAQFGLALHF
>TRBD1|TRBJ1-6|many|TRBV28
TGTGCCAGCAGTCGCGACAGGGGTAATTCACCCCTCCACTTT
CASSRDRGNSPLHF
>.|TRBJ2-3|few|TRBV7-8
TGTGCCAGCAGCTCCTCAAACACAGATACGCAGTATTTT
CASSSSNTDTQYF
>TRBD1|TRBJ2-1|many|TRBV3-1
TGTGCCAGCAGCTCCGACCGGGACAGGGGCACAAATGAGCAGTTCTTC
CASSSDRDRGTNEQFF
>.|TRBJ2-5|many|TRBV2
TGTGCCAGCAAGAGGTACCAAGAGACCCAGTACTTC
CASKRYQETQYF
>.|TRBJ1-2|many|TRBV18
TGTGCCAGCTCACTGCCCGGGTCCTATGGCTACACCTTC
CASSLPGSYGYTF
>TRBD2|TRBJ2-3|many|TRBV5-6
TGTGCCAGCAGCTTGGCATCGCGGGAGCACACAGATACGCAGTATTTT
CASSLASREHTDTQYF
>.|TRBJ2-5|many|TRBV12-3/TRBV12-4
TGTGCAAGCAGCTTATGGGACTGGGGGGACACCCAGTACTTT
CASSLWDWGDTQYF
>.|TRBJ1-3|many|TRBV10-3
TGTGCCATCAGTGAACCCGACATTAACGGGAACACCATATATTTT
CAISEPDINGNTIYF
>TRBD2|TRBJ2-3|.|TRBV28
TGTGCCAGCAGTTTTCTCTTCGGTGAGACTAGCGGAAAACCTAGCACAGATACGCAGTATTTT
CASSFLFGETSGKPSTDTQYF
>.|TRBJ1-1|.|TRBV12-3/TRBV12-4
TGTGCCAGCAGTTTAAACCTCCCTAAGCCTTTCTTT
CASSLNLPKPFF
>.|TRBJ2-7|many|TRBV24-1
TGTGCCACCAGTGAATGGACAGCTGCCAGGCAGTACTTC
CATSEWTAARQYF
>TRBD2|TRBJ2-1|many|TRBV28
TGTGCCAGCAGTTTATTTTCGTCCCCTAGCGGGAGTCGAAGTGAGCAGTTCTTC
CASSLFSSPSGSRSEQFF
>.|TRBJ1-1|many|TRBV27
TGTGCCAGCAGTTTAGGTTCGGGTTTTGAAGCTTTCTTT
CASSLGSGFEAFF
>.|TRBJ2-7|many|TRBV6-2/TRBV6-3
TGTGCCAGCAGACACGGGGGCCCCTACGAGCAGTACTTC
CASRHGGPYEQYF
>.|TRBJ2-5|many|TRBV6-6
TGTGCCAGCAGCCTTCCCCAAGAGACCCAGTACTTC
CASSLPQETQYF
>.|TRBJ2-7|few|TRBV6-5
TGTGCCAGCAGTTACGTGGCAGGGCCCTACGAGCAGTACTTC
CASSYVAGPYEQYF
>.|TRBJ2-1|many|TRBV11-2
TGTGCCAGCAGCTTTAATCAAAACAGGGTTGCGGTCTTC
CASSFNQNRVAVF
>.|TRBJ2-1|medium-sized|TRBV30
TGTGCCTGGAGCCCCGGTGCTGAGCAGTTCTTC
CAWSPGAEQFF
>.|TRBJ1-1|few|TRBV7-9
TGTGCCAGCAGCCCAGAAGTAGTGAACACTGAAGCTTTCTTT
CASSPEVVNTEAFF
>TRBD2|TRBJ2-1|.|TRBV19
TGTGCCAGTAGTCTAGGGACTAGCGGGAGCACGATCTATGAGCAGTTCTTC
CASSLGTSGSTIYEQFF